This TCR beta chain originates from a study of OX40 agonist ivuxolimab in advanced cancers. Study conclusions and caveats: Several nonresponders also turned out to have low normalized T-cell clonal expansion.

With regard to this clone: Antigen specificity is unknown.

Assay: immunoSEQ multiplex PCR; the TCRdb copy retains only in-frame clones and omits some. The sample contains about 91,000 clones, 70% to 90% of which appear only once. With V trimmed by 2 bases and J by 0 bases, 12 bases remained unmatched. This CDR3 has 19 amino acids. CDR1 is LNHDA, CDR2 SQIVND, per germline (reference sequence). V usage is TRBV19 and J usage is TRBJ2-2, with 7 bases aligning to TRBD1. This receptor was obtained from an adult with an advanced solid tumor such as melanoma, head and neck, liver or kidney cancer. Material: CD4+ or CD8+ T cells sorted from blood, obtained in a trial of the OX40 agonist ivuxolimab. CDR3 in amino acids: CASSITGTAGPTNTGELFF. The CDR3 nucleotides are TGTGCCAGTAGTATAACTGGGACAGCTGGCCCTACGAACACCGGGGAGCTGTTTTTT.